The clone carrying this TCR beta chain was counted a single time. This sample stems from a study of blood T cell repertoires in COVID-19. The CDR3 loop spans 14 amino acids. Germline V gene data show CDR1 as SQVTM and CDR2 as ANQGSEA. V was clipped by 1 base and J by 7 bases, with 13 bases between them. The protocol was immunoSEQ multiplex PCR, while the TCRdb copy is restricted to in-frame clones and leaves out a portion. The sample yields approximately 98,000 clones, about 80% seen once. Sequenced material: peripheral blood. The TCR comes from a man older than 75 with acute or convalescent COVID-19. The chain has TRBV29-1 and TRBJ1-4; D call uncertain. The CDR3 loop is CSVEGRSEGEKLFF. Written as DNA, the CDR3 is TGCAGCGTTGAAGGTCGCAGTGAGGGTGAAAAACTGTTTTTT.